This TCR beta chain was recorded in a study of OX40 agonist ivuxolimab in advanced cancers. Study in general: Recorded diagnoses for dose-escalation patients were hepatocellular carcinoma, melanoma, renal cell or head and neck cancer. At roughly 83% male, the cohort had a mean age of approximately 64 years, ranging from roughly 23 to 80.

Trimming stripped 4 bases from V and 2 bases from J, with 14 bases between. From germline, CDR1 is KGHSH and CDR2 LQKENI. This CDR3 comprises 15 residues. Here immunoSEQ multiplex PCR was the method, and the copy in TCRdb shows in-frame clones only, minus some. The sample shows about 78,000 clones, almost 85% of them seen only once. As regards this clone: The antigen is undetermined.

Broader study findings: Determination of antigen specificity was not performed for the expanded peripheral T cells. At 0.1 to 3.0 mg/kg, clonal expansion of CD4+ and CD8+ blood T cells had occurred by week 6.

The J gene is TRBJ1-1, the V gene TRBV18; D remains ambiguous. The TCR originated in an adult with an advanced solid tumor such as melanoma, head and neck, liver or kidney cancer. The input for sequencing was CD4+ or CD8+ T cells sorted from blood, taken in a trial of the OX40 agonist ivuxolimab. In DNA, the CDR3 is TGTGCCAGCTCACAAGCCGAGACCTACAACACTGAAGCTTTCTTT. Residues: CASSQAETYNTEAFF. The full variable domain, in which reference TRBV18 and TRBJ1-1 provide the parts outside the CDR3, is NAGVMQNPRHLVRRRGQEARLRCSPMKGHSHVYWYRQLPEEGLKFMVYLQKENIIDESGMPKERFSAEFPKEGPSILRIQQVVRGDSAAYFCASSQAETYNTEAFFGQGTRLTVV.